The entry below describes one T cell receptor beta chain. What antigen it recognizes has not been identified. Per-base quality was not reported, and no clone a single base away is much larger than it. The trim is 4 bases for V and 8 bases for J, with a gap of 14 bases between the germline ends. There are 13 amino acids in the CDR3, from cysteine to phenylalanine inclusive. Solely the CDR3 DNA is kept, with 39 bases framed from the first base. Reading the germline V gene gives CDR1 SNHLY and CDR2 FYNNEI. Receptor libraries were prepared by the immunoSEQ multiplex PCR assay. TCRdb carries this immuneACCESS record with in-frame sequences only. Its versions omit some clonotypes, under half of them owing to an unresolved V gene in the studies checked, with the rest unexplained. The sample records about 44,000 clones, roughly 89% of which are singletons. The ten largest make up roughly 0.7% of the sample.

This sample is drawn from a study of T cell changes during pregnancy in multiple sclerosis (dated by TCRdb to the late 2010s). Context from the whole study: The study examined how the T cell repertoire changed over the course of pregnancy in women with multiple sclerosis.

The specimen comprised CD4+ T cells from peripheral blood mononuclear cells, sampled in the first trimester of pregnancy. The sequence came from a female donor with multiple sclerosis, enrolled in a pregnancy study. The rearrangement combines TRBV2 with TRBJ1-1; the D gene is perhaps TRBD1, from 6 matching bases. The base sequence is TGTGCCAGCAGTGGGGGGGGCAGCACCGAAGCTTTCTTT. Its amino acids are CASSGGGSTEAFF.